The clone carrying this TCR beta chain was observed a single time. The antigen is not known. This entry comes from a study of cytomegalovirus exposure and HLA in healthy donors. The PCR used 60 Vbeta and 13 Jbeta primers. Produced via immunoSEQ multiplex PCR; TCRdb's table is partial and in-frame only. Of some 130,000 clones in the sample, over 75% were seen once. The V gene's germline CDR1 is LGHNA and CDR2 YNFKEQ. Trimming cost V 0 bases and J 2 bases, with 5 bases left between them. The length of the CDR3 is 13 residues. Study-level points and caveats: The productive fraction for most TCR beta V segments was about 87% or about 30% in an earlier analysis.

This chain links TRBV4-2 with TRBJ2-7; D is ambiguous. This TCR was recovered from a man aged 45 to 65 in good health and CMV-seronegative. The sequenced sample consisted of PBMCs. The CDR3 bases are TGTGCCAGCAGCCAAGAACAGACCTACGAGCAGTACTTC. This codes for CASSQEQTYEQYF.